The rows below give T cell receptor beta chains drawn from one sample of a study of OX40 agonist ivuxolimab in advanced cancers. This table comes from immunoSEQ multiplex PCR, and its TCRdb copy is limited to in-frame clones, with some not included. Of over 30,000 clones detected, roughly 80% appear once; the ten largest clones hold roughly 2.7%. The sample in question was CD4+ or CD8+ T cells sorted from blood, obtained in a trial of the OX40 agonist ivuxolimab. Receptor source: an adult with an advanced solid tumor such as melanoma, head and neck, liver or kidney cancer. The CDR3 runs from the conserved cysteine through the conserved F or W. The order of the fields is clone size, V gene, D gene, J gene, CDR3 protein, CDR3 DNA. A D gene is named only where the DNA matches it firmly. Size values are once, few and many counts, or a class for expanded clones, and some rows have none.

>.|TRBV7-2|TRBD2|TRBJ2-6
CASSLGLAGSGANVLTF
TGTGCCAGCAGCCTGGGACTAGCGGGGAGCGGGGCCAACGTCCTGACTTTC
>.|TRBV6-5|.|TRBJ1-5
CASSYGDSNQPQHF
TGTGCCAGCAGTTATGGGGATAGCAATCAGCCCCAGCATTTT
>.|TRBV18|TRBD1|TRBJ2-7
CASSPRDSFEQYF
TGTGCCAGCTCACCAAGGGACAGCTTTGAGCAGTACTTC
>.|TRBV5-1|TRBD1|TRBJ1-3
CASSYGTGGITPGNTIYF
TGCGCCAGCAGTTACGGGACAGGGGGCATTACGCCCGGAAACACCATATATTTT
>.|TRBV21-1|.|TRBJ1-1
CASSKDRGQDTEAFF
TGTGCCAGCAGCAAAGACAGGGGGCAAGACACTGAAGCTTTCTTT
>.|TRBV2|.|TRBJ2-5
CASSSGTQQYF
TGTGCCAGCAGTTCCGGGACGCAGCAATACTTC
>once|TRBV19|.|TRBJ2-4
CASNPGGDF
TGTGCCAGTAACCCCGGAGGTGACTTC
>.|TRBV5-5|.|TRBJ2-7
CASSSGLLGVGQYF
TGTGCCAGCAGCTCGGGACTCCTAGGGGTAGGGCAGTACTTC
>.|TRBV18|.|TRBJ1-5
CASSPVGANQPQHF
TGTGCCAGCTCACCGGTGGGGGCAAATCAGCCCCAGCATTTT
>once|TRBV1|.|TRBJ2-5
CTSSPRSDVWSQETQYF
TGCACCAGCAGCCCCAGGTCGGACGTTTGGTCCCAAGAGACCCAGTACTTC
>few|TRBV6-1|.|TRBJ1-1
CASSEAGSTEAFF
TGTGCCAGCAGTGAAGCGGGGAGTACTGAAGCTTTCTTT
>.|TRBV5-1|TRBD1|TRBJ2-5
CASSRARQGQETQYF
TGCGCCAGCAGCCGAGCTCGACAGGGCCAAGAGACCCAGTACTTC
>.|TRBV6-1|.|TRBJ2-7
CASSEPQGEQYF
TGTGCCAGCAGTGAACCTCAAGGAGAGCAGTACTTC
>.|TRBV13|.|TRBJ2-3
CASSLGLGNTQYF
TGTGCCAGCAGCTTAGGCCTGGGGAATACGCAGTATTTT
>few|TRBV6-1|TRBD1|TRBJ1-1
CASSAKQGANTEAFF
TGTGCCAGCAGTGCAAAGCAGGGGGCGAACACTGAAGCTTTCTTT
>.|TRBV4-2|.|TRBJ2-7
CASSQVGGRLDEQYF
TGTGCCAGCAGCCAGGTGGGGGGGCGGTTGGACGAGCAGTACTTC
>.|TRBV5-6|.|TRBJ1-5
CASSLSANQPQHF
TGTGCCAGCAGCCTTAGTGCTAATCAGCCCCAGCATTTT
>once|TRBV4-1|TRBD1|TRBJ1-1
CASSQAGGGGENTEAFF
TGCGCCAGCAGCCAAGCAGGGGGCGGCGGTGAGAACACTGAAGCTTTCTTT
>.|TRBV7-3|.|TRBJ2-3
CASSLKYRDTQYF
TGTGCCAGCAGCCTCAAGTATCGGGATACGCAGTATTTT
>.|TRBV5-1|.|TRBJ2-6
CASSLEGTGANVLTF
TGCGCCAGCAGCTTGGAAGGGACCGGGGCCAACGTCCTGACTTTC
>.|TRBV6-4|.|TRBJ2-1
CASSDSPLGLDEQFF
TGTGCCAGCAGTGACTCGCCACTAGGTTTGGATGAGCAGTTCTTC
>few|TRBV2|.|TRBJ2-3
CASIRQVASTDTQYF
TGTGCCAGCATTCGACAGGTCGCTAGCACAGATACGCAGTATTTT
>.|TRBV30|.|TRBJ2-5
CAWSVRVETQYF
TGTGCCTGGAGTGTACGTGTGGAGACCCAGTACTTC
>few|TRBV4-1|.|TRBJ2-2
CASSQDVGGNTGELFF
TGCGCCAGCAGCCAAGACGTAGGCGGGAACACCGGGGAGCTGTTTTTT
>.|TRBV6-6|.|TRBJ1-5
CASTKGVRHQPQHF
TGTGCCAGCACCAAAGGGGTCCGGCATCAGCCCCAGCATTTT
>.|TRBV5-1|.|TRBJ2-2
CATRTGNTGELFF
TGCGCCACCAGGACGGGGAACACCGGGGAGCTGTTTTTT
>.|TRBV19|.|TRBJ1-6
CASREGLNGNSPLHF
TGTGCCAGTAGAGAAGGGTTGAATGGTAATTCACCCCTCCACTTT
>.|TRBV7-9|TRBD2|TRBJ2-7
CASSPTTSGSSYEQYF
TGTGCCAGCAGCCCTACTACTAGCGGGAGCTCCTACGAGCAGTACTTC
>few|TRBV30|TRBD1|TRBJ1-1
CAWSRGTENTEAFF
TGTGCCTGGAGTAGGGGGACAGAGAACACTGAAGCTTTCTTT
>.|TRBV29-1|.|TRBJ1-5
CSAGGRNQPQHF
TGCAGCGCCGGAGGGCGGAATCAGCCCCAGCATTTT
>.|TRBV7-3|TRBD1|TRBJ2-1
CASSPGQGRKFF
TGTGCCAGCAGCCCCGGACAGGGCCGAAAGTTCTTC